This T cell receptor beta chain was retrieved from a study of shared clonotypes between healthy human individuals. Method: immunoSEQ multiplex PCR; TCRdb's copy keeps in-frame clones and lacks some. The data show about 480,000 clones, with 60% to 80% seen just once and under 15% held by the top ten. Input material: PBMCs. This clonotype originated in a woman between 40 and 55 years old in good health. Some clones in this sample may be carry-over from other donors' samples.

CDR3 region: CASTQIDGKNTEAFF. The CDR3 DNA follows: TGTGCCAGCACTCAAATAGACGGAAAGAACACTGAAGCTTTCTTT. The chain links TRBV28 to TRBJ1-1, with D unclear. V was pared by 7 bases and J by 1 base, with 16 bases between. The CDR3 is made up of 15 amino acids. CDR1 is MDHEN, CDR2 SYDVKM, per germline.